The rows below give T cell receptor beta chains drawn from one sample of a study of CXCR3-negative and CXCR3-positive naive CD8 T cells. Each CDR3 protein gets one entry in TCRdb, which reprocessed the 5' RACE reads and gives no DNA. Its clone listing holds 45,000 to 70,000 distinct CDR3 sequences. The sample comprised memory CD8+ T cells from blood. Receptors originate from a human donor in good health. Some clones in this sample may be carry-over from other donors' samples. Both conserved end residues are part of each CDR3. Each record gives: CDR3 protein, V gene, J gene.

cdr3_aa: CASSQERVGIGTDTQYF
v_call: TRBV4-1
j_call: TRBJ2-3

cdr3_aa: CASSLGLEAGGPDTQYF
v_call: TRBV13
j_call: TRBJ2-3

cdr3_aa: CASSPQTAIYEQYF
v_call: TRBV7-9
j_call: TRBJ2-7

cdr3_aa: CASKISGTSGLVGQFF
v_call: TRBV7-2
j_call: TRBJ2-1

cdr3_aa: CASGLASTDTQYF
v_call: TRBV4-2
j_call: TRBJ2-3

cdr3_aa: CASSPGLAGNTGELFF
v_call: TRBV7-3
j_call: TRBJ2-2

cdr3_aa: CASSLTSGSYEQFF
v_call: TRBV12-3/TRBV12-4
j_call: TRBJ2-1

cdr3_aa: CASSDNRVANQPQHF
v_call: TRBV6-1
j_call: TRBJ1-5

cdr3_aa: CSAYEHRTDTQYF
v_call: TRBV20-1
j_call: TRBJ2-3

cdr3_aa: CSVELIGGKDYEQYF
v_call: TRBV29-1
j_call: TRBJ2-7

cdr3_aa: CASSLGQGGETQYF
v_call: TRBV6-5
j_call: TRBJ2-5

cdr3_aa: CASSLGLAGELFF
v_call: TRBV7-9
j_call: TRBJ2-2

cdr3_aa: CASSLISGGDTDTQYF
v_call: TRBV7-9
j_call: TRBJ2-3

cdr3_aa: CSVLAGEVNEQFF
v_call: TRBV29-1
j_call: TRBJ2-1

cdr3_aa: CASSLDTDTQYF
v_call: TRBV27
j_call: TRBJ2-3

cdr3_aa: CASSVGPSTNTGELFF
v_call: TRBV9
j_call: TRBJ2-2

cdr3_aa: CASPPRQGYEQYF
v_call: TRBV21-1
j_call: TRBJ2-7

cdr3_aa: CASSSRGYEQYF
v_call: TRBV7-9
j_call: TRBJ2-7

cdr3_aa: CSVGQGSSYEQYF
v_call: TRBV29-1
j_call: TRBJ2-7

cdr3_aa: CASSPGIDQPQHF
v_call: TRBV6-4
j_call: TRBJ1-5

cdr3_aa: CSVEVAGRTPGYTF
v_call: TRBV29-1
j_call: TRBJ1-2

cdr3_aa: CASSEGTDYNEQFF
v_call: TRBV10-1
j_call: TRBJ2-1

cdr3_aa: CSARDRREPYEQYF
v_call: TRBV20-1
j_call: TRBJ2-7

cdr3_aa: CASSGDPGSEQYF
v_call: TRBV9
j_call: TRBJ2-7

cdr3_aa: CATSDLWGTGELFF
v_call: TRBV24-1
j_call: TRBJ2-2

cdr3_aa: CASSRNTGATDTQYF
v_call: TRBV6-1
j_call: TRBJ2-3

cdr3_aa: CAWSMGQGLETQYF
v_call: TRBV30
j_call: TRBJ2-5

cdr3_aa: CASTGEAISYEQYF
v_call: TRBV6-2/TRBV6-3
j_call: TRBJ2-7

cdr3_aa: CSVELARVSIYNEQFF
v_call: TRBV29-1
j_call: TRBJ2-1

cdr3_aa: CASSAGTGYGYTF
v_call: TRBV2
j_call: TRBJ1-2

cdr3_aa: CASSQGFQGNSPLHF
v_call: TRBV4-2
j_call: TRBJ1-6

cdr3_aa: CSVGRVGELFF
v_call: TRBV29-1
j_call: TRBJ2-2

cdr3_aa: CASSLRTSGDTQYF
v_call: TRBV7-9
j_call: TRBJ2-3

cdr3_aa: CASSVGGSTYEQYF
v_call: TRBV9
j_call: TRBJ2-7

cdr3_aa: CSVKGSSYEQYF
v_call: TRBV29-1
j_call: TRBJ2-7

cdr3_aa: CASRGGAPGTEAFF
v_call: TRBV19
j_call: TRBJ1-1